The 18 T cell receptor beta chains reported below all come from one sample, sequenced in a study of vaccination and CD4 T cells after COVID-19. These TCRs' antigens remain unknown. The Oncomine TCR Beta short-read assay was applied to DNA of cultured CD4+ T cells. It was from cultured CD4+ T cells that genomic DNA was extracted. TCRdb processed the PCR reads anew with MiXCR; each CDR3 protein has one entry. The table lists some 12,000 distinct CDR3 sequences, approximately 32% of them singletons. Treatment in this sample: roughly 10-day PBMC culture with coronavirus spike peptide pools or control peptides (ViraFEST assay). Ahead of the COVID-19 pandemic (2011-2018), the CD4+ T cells of the unexposed donor were collected. Source material: CD4+ T cells from blood, cultured in vitro. These receptors all come from a human donor in good health.

This clonotype was detected only a few times. The J gene is TRBJ1-5, the V gene TRBV28; D gene unclear. The CDR3 length is 12 residues. The V gene lost 3 bases and the J gene lost 4 bases, with 4 bases spanning the gap. Germline V gene data show CDR1 as MDHEN and CDR2 as SYDVKM. The chain's CDR3 is CASSFSNQPQHF. The DNA for the CDR3 is TGTGCCAGCAGTTTCAGTAATCAGCCCCAGCATTTT.

This clonotype was seen once. The V call is TRBV5-5, the J call TRBJ2-2; tentatively, D is TRBD2 (7 bases). Per the germline V gene, CDR1 is SGHKS and CDR2 is YYEKEE (reference sequence). Trimming shortened V by 6 bases and J by 7 bases, and 25 bases separated the two germline ends. This CDR3 spans 17 amino acids. The chain's CDR3 is CASTRRGGEGGIGELFF. DNA of the CDR3: TGTGCCAGCACCAGACGGGGCGGCGAGGGGGGGATCGGGGAGCTGTTTTTT.

This sequence joins TRBV28 and TRBJ2-5, with D unclear. V gave up 7 bases and J gave up 2 bases, with 23 bases separating them. This CDR3 contains 17 residues. Germline CDR1 and CDR2: MDHEN and SYDVKM. In DNA, the CDR3 is TGTGCCAGCACTTCTACCCGGCTGGGCCTCCCTCAAGAGACCCAGTACTTC. Protein product: CASTSTRLGLPQETQYF.

This chain uses TRBV20-1 with TRBJ2-7; 9 bases are shared with TRBD2. This CDR3 is built from 15 residues. The V gene's germline CDR1 is DFQATT and CDR2 SNEGSKA (reference sequence). The J segment lost 0 bases and the V segment lost 4 bases, leaving 7 bases of the junction unmatched. The CDR3 DNA follows: TGCAGTGCTACTAGCGGGATTACCTTCTCCTACGAGCAGTACTTC. As protein: CSATSGITFSYEQYF.

The chain carries TRBV20-1 and TRBJ1-3, with no clear D. V lost 3 bases and J lost 0, with 12 bases in between. The length of the CDR3 is 15 residues. The germline gives CDR1 DFQATT, CDR2 SNEGSKA (reference sequence). The CDR3 sequence: CSARPDGYSGNTIYF. The DNA for the CDR3 is TGCAGTGCTAGGCCCGACGGGTACTCTGGAAACACCATATATTTT.

This clonotype appeared a few times. The chain couples TRBV6-1 to TRBJ2-2; D unresolved. The CDR3 runs to 13 residues. Germline loops: CDR1 MNHNS, CDR2 SASEGT. V lost 7 bases, J lost 4 bases, and 10 bases lay in between. The CDR3 region has the DNA TGTGCCAGCACCTTACCACCCACCGGGGAGCTGTTTTTT. Its protein is CASTLPPTGELFF.

This clonotype was recorded a few times. The chain has TRBV20-1 and TRBJ2-5; 9 nucleotides match TRBD2. V was clipped by 5 bases and J by 4 bases; unmatched bases: 8. Germline V gene sequence: CDR1 DFQATT, CDR2 SNEGSKA (reference sequence). This CDR3 region has 14 residues. CDR3 in DNA: TGCAGTGCTGCCTTTAAAGCGGGAGGAGAGACCCAGTACTTC. It translates to CSAAFKAGGETQYF.

On this clonotype: Being one base from a much bigger clone, this may be a read error. The J gene is TRBJ2-6, the V gene TRBV15; unclear D gene. The CDR3 loop spans 16 amino acids. Germline assignment: CDR1 LNHNV and CDR2 YYDKDF (reference sequence). Trimming took 0 bases from V and 0 from J, leaving 6 bases between them. The CDR3 DNA reads TGTGCCACCAGCAGAGATAAGGGCTCTGGGGCCAACGTCCTGACTTTC. Protein: CATSRDKGSGANVLTF.

The chain uses TRBV28 and TRBJ2-5; D is perhaps TRBD1 or TRBD2 (5 bases each). V was cut by 3 bases and J by 5 bases, with 10 bases left in between. CDR3 size: 13 residues. Germline V lookup: CDR1 MDHEN, CDR2 SYDVKM. The CDR3 loop reads CASSLGDRETQYF. DNA of the CDR3: TGTGCCAGCAGTTTGGGGGATCGGGAGACCCAGTACTTC.

This sequence joins TRBV6-1 and TRBJ2-2; TRBD1 matches at 8 bases. The CDR3 totals 16 residues. Germline CDR1 and CDR2: MNHNS and SASEGT. V lost 2 bases to trimming and J lost 3 bases; unmatched junction nucleotides: 5. The CDR3 DNA is TGTGCCAGCAGTGAACAGGGGGCAAGATACACCGGGGAGCTGTTTTTT. This sequence encodes CASSEQGARYTGELFF.

The V gene is TRBV28, the J gene TRBJ1-1; D is unresolved. CDR1 is MDHEN, CDR2 SYDVKM, per germline. The CDR3 loop spans 15 amino acids. V was shortened by 7 bases and J by 0 bases, with 15 bases between the two germline ends. CDR3 in amino acids: CASTKGRLMNTEAFF. The CDR3 DNA is TGTGCCAGCACCAAGGGTCGGCTCATGAACACTGAAGCTTTCTTT. The full variable domain, with the rest looked up from reference TRBV28 and TRBJ1-1, is DVKVTQSSRYLVKRTGEKVFLECVQDMDHENMFWYRQDPGLGLRLIYFSYDVKMKEKGDIPEGYSVSREKKERFSLILESASTNQTSMYLCASTKGRLMNTEAFFGQGTRLTVV.

This clonotype has just a few counts. The V gene is TRBV7-2, the J gene TRBJ1-3; D not certain. Germline assignment: CDR1 SGHTA and CDR2 FQGNSA. Trimming left V 4 bases short and J 0 bases short, with 13 bases between. This CDR3 spans 16 amino acids. CDR3 nucleotide sequence: TGTGCCAGCAGCTCCGGAAGGGCCCACTCTGGAAACACCATATATTTT. This sequence encodes CASSSGRAHSGNTIYF.

The V and J genes are TRBV28 and TRBJ1-2; D remains unclear. V lost 6 bases and J 7 bases, leaving 18 bases between the germline ends. The CDR3 sequence is 14 residues long. Germline CDR1 reads MDHEN; CDR2 reads SYDVKM. CDR3 residues: CASRPTPTGPGYTF. In DNA, the CDR3 is TGTGCCAGCAGACCAACCCCGACGGGTCCTGGCTACACCTTC.

The chain uses TRBV7-2 and TRBJ2-7; perhaps TRBD1 as D (6 bases). The CDR3 extends over 17 amino acids. Germline assignment: CDR1 SGHTA and CDR2 FQGNSA. V was trimmed by 0 bases and J by 0 bases, leaving 15 bases between them. The CDR3 region has the DNA TGTGCCAGCAGCTTAGCCCCCCCAGGGGCGAGCTCCTACGAGCAGTACTTC. This gives the protein CASSLAPPGASSYEQYF.

The V call is TRBV25-1, the J call TRBJ2-7, with 13 bases aligning to TRBD2. The CDR3 contains 14 residues. CDR1 MGHDK and CDR2 SYGVNS come from the germline V gene. With V trimmed by 8 bases and J by 3 bases, 4 bases remained unmatched. The CDR3 reads CASSGTSGNYEQYF. Here the CDR3 DNA reads TGTGCCAGCTCAGGGACTAGCGGGAACTACGAGCAGTACTTC.

This clonotype was seen more than once but under ten times. V gene TRBV11-2 combines with J gene TRBJ1-2, with D possibly TRBD1 on 6 matching bases. This CDR3 contains 14 residues. The V end lost 3 bases, the J end lost 5 bases, and 13 bases lay between the germline ends. The germline V gene has CDR1 SGHAT and CDR2 FQNNGV. CDR3 region: CASSLGTRTYGYTF. The DNA of the CDR3 is TGTGCCAGCAGCTTGGGGACACGGACGTATGGCTACACCTTC.

This clonotype was detected a few times. The gene calls are TRBV7-3 and TRBJ2-2, with a weak D call TRBD1 (5 bases). CDR3 length: 14 residues. Germline V gene sequence: CDR1 SGHTA, CDR2 FQGTGA. The ends were cut back, 0 bases at V and 6 bases at J, with 8 bases in the middle. As DNA, the CDR3 is TGTGCCAGCAGCTTAACAGGGGTCGCCGGGGAGCTGTTTTTT. Its protein is CASSLTGVAGELFF.

The rearrangement joins TRBV7-9 to TRBJ2-2; D ambiguous. Per germline, CDR1 SEHNR and CDR2 FQNEAQ (reference sequence). Trimming stripped 5 bases from V and 4 bases from J, with 11 bases between. The CDR3 runs to 14 residues. Written as DNA, the CDR3 is TGTGCCAGCAGCCAAGAGGTCGGCACCGGGGAGCTGTTTTTT. Its protein is CASSQEVGTGELFF.